This T cell receptor beta chain was retrieved from a study of graft-versus-host responses after intestinal transplantation. Study context: Recipients obtained multivisceral, liver-intestinal, or isolated intestinal transplants. All of the recipients had induction that used anti-thymocyte globulin, then tacrolimus and steroids for two to four years.

V was trimmed by 2 bases and J by 5 bases, leaving 14 bases between them. The CDR3 is 15 amino acids. Germline loops: CDR1 SGHDT, CDR2 YYEEEE. The assay was immunoSEQ multiplex PCR, and TCRdb's table has in-frame clones only and misses some. The sample lists over 45,000 clones, approximately 90% occurring once. About this clone itself: Its target is not known.

Overall study findings and caveats: Individuals who had graft-donor T cell macrochimerism had allografts that showed high graft-versus-host to host-versus-graft clonal ratios. The marrow of recipients harbored GvH clones, and ileum or blood showed some of them first.

The receptor was derived from a human patient who received an intestinal transplant, so some T cells may come from the graft donor. The chain links TRBV5-6 to TRBJ2-1; the D gene is possibly TRBD1 (5 bases). The sample consisted of PBMCs, taken 26 days after transplant. This chain's CDR3 is CASSFARDAHNEQFF. Here the CDR3 DNA reads TGTGCCAGCAGCTTCGCCAGGGATGCGCACAATGAGCAGTTCTTC.